This TCR delta chain was recorded in a study of Vδ1+ human thymocytes. A word on this clone: Its target is unknown.

Findings and limits, study-wide: Donors shared many TRG clonotypes but few TRD clonotypes. Highly polyclonal TRG and TRD repertoires with Gaussian CDR3 length distributions appeared in thymus.

The template was reverse-transcribed extracted RNA. CDR3 amplicons came from multiplex PCR with pooled V-gene forward and constant-region reverse primers. TCRdb reprocessed the multiplex PCR reads using CATT. The sample shows roughly 55,000 delta-chain clones, around a sixth of them seen only once. CDR3 size: 16 residues. Per germline, CDR1 TSWWSYY and CDR2 QGS. The V end lost 1 base, the J end lost 3 bases, and 15 bases lay between the germline ends. The chain combines TRDV1 with TRDJ1; TRDD2 is a possible D gene (6 bases). Input material: Vdelta1+ gamma-delta thymocytes from the thymus. Subset given: FACS-sorted CD3+ TCRalphabeta- TCRVdelta1+ TCRVdelta2- thymocytes. The source of this sequence is a boy under three years old who had congenital heart surgery. CDR3 bases: TGTGCTCTTGGGGAACGGATCCCTTCCCGAGCCGATAAACTCATCTTT. This encodes CALGERIPSRADKLIF.